This T cell receptor beta chain was identified during a study of CD8 T cells in ankylosing spondylitis. Study results and limitations: Disease-associated clones were reportedly significantly overrepresented in matched ankylosing spondylitis synovial fluid. Disease-linked clones bore a CD8+ phenotype, appearing relatively rarely in peripheral blood.

TCRdb recomputed calls from the 5' RACE reads with MiXCR, one row per CDR3 protein. This sample has some 140,000 distinct CDR3 sequences, with roughly 7.7% found just once. This clonotype appeared a few times. No antigen is known for it. The CDR3 runs 15 residues. Germline V gene sequence: CDR1 SQVTM, CDR2 ANQGSEA. V was clipped by 7 bases and J by 1 base; unmatched bases: 8. Sequences were obtained from synovial fluid, either unsorted or a sorted T cell fraction (not recorded which). The sequence was obtained from a male donor with ankylosing spondylitis. The chain joins TRBV29-1 to TRBJ2-3, with 10 bases fitting TRBD1. CDR3 nucleotide sequence: TGCAGCGCGACAGGGGGCAATAGGGGCACAGATACGCAGTATTTT. This encodes CSATGGNRGTDTQYF.